This TCR beta chain stems from a study of blood T cell repertoires in COVID-19. Study-level background: In each case, the material was cDNA or gDNA derived from T cells, B-cell-depleted T cells, or PBMCs.

The repertoire was sequenced with immunoSEQ multiplex PCR; TCRdb's copy has only in-frame clones and lacks some. The sample has 100,000 to 150,000 clones; more than 85% are singletons. Seattle patient enrollment occurred during active infection, with longitudinal follow-up thereafter. CDR1 and CDR2 (germline): SEHNR, FQNEAQ (reference sequence). Trimming at V came to 4 bases and at J to 5 bases, leaving 5 bases not matched to a gene. This CDR3 spans 15 amino acids. This sequence joins TRBV7-9 and TRBJ1-3, with 10 positions matching TRBD1. Specimen: peripheral blood. The receptor was isolated from a man between 60 and 75 years old with COVID-19, enrolled during active disease. CDR3 DNA sequence: TGTGCCAGCAGCTATACGGGACAGGGGAGAAACACCATATATTTT. Amino acids: CASSYTGQGRNTIYF.